This T cell receptor beta chain was sequenced in a study of Ad26.COV2.S vaccination and SARS-CoV-2 variants. Method: immunoSEQ multiplex PCR; TCRdb's copy keeps in-frame clones and lacks some. The sample holds roughly 300,000 clones, 88% seen once. Trimming pared 8 bases from V and 12 bases from J, leaving 17 bases between. CDR3 length: 12 amino acids. This sample's treatment: over 15 received Ad26.COV2.S at low or high dose, single or two shots; about 5 received placebo; per-sample allocation not given. It was on day 63 after the first vaccine or placebo injection that samples were taken. Sequenced material: peripheral blood, taken in a trial of Ad26.COV2.S vaccine versus placebo. This receptor was taken from a person between 18 and 60 years old who received the Ad26.COV2.S COVID-19 vaccine or a placebo. The chain employs TRBV12-3 or TRBV12-4 and TRBJ2-1; D is ambiguous. The CDR3: CASGTQGFWQFF. CDR3 nucleotides: TGTGCCAGCGGTACCCAAGGGTTTTGGCAGTTCTTC.